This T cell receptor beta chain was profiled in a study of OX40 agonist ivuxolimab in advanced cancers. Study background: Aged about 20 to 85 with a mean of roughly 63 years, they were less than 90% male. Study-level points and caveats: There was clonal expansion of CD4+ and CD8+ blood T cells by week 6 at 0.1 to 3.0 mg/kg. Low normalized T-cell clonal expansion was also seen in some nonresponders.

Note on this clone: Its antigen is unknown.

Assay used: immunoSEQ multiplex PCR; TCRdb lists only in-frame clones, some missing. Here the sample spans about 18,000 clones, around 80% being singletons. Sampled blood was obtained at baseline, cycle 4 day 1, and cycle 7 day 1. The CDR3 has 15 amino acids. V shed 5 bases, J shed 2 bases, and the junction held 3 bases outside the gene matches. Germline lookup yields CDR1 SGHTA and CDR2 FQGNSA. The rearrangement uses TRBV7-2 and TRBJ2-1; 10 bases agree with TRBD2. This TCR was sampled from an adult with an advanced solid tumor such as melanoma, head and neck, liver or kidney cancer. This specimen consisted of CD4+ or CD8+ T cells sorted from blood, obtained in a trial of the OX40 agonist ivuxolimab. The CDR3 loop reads CASSQSGGAYNEQFF. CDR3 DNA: TGTGCCAGCAGCCAGAGCGGGGGGGCCTACAATGAGCAGTTCTTC.